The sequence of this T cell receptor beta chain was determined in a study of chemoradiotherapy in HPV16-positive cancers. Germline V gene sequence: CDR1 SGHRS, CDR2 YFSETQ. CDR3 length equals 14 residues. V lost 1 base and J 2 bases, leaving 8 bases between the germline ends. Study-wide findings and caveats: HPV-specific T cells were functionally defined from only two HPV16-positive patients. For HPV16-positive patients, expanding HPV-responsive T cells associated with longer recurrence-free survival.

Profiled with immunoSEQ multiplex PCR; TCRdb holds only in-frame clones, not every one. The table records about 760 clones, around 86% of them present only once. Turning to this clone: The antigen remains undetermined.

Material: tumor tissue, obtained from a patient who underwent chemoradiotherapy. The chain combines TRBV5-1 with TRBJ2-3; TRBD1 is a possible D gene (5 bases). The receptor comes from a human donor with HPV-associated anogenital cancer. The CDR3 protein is CASSLLGPTDTQYF. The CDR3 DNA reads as TGCGCCAGCAGCTTGTTGGGGCCCACAGATACGCAGTATTTT.